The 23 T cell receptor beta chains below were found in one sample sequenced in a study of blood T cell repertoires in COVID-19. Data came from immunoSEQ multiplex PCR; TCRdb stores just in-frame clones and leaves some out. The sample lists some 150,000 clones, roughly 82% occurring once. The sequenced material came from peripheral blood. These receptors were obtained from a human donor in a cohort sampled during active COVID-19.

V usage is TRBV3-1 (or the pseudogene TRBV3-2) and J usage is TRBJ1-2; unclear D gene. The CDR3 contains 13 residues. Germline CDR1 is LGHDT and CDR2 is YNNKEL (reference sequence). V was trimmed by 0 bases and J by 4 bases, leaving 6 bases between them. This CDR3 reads CASSQDVSYGYTF. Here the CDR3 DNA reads TGTGCCAGCAGCCAAGATGTCAGCTATGGCTACACCTTC.

The CDR3 nucleotides read TGTGCCAGCAGCACTGCGGGGTTAGGTTTCAATGAGCAGTTCTTC. It codes for CASSTAGLGFNEQFF. The V gene is TRBV7-6, the J gene TRBJ2-1; TRBD2 might be the D (6 bases). The CDR3 extends over 15 amino acids. CDR1 and CDR2 from the germline V gene are SGHVS and FNYEAQ. Trimming pared 5 bases from V and 6 bases from J, leaving 17 bases between.

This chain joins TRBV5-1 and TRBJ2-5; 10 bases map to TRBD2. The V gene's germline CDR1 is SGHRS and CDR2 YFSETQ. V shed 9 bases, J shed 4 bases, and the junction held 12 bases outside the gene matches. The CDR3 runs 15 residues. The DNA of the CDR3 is TGCGCCACCGGGGAACTAGCGGGGTACCCAGAGACCCAGTACTTC. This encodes CATGELAGYPETQYF.

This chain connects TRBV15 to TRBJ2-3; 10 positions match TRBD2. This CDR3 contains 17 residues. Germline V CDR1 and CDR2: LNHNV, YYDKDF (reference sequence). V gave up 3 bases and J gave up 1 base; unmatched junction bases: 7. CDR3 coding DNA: TGTGCCACCAGCAGGGAACTTCTAGCGGGGGGCACAGATACGCAGTATTTT. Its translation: CATSRELLAGGTDTQYF. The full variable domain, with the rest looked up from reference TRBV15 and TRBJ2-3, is DAMVIQNPRYQVTQFGKPVTLSCSQTLNHNVMYWYQQKSSQAPKLLFHYYDKDFNNEADTPDNFQSRRPNTSFCFLDIRSPGLGDTAMYLCATSRELLAGGTDTQYFGPGTRLTVL.

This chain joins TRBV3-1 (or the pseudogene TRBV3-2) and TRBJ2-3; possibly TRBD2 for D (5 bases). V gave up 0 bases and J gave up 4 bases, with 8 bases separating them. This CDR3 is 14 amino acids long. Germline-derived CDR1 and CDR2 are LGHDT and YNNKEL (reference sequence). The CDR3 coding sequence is TGTGCCAGCAGCCAAGAAGTGGAGGCAGATACGCAGTATTTT. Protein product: CASSQEVEADTQYF.

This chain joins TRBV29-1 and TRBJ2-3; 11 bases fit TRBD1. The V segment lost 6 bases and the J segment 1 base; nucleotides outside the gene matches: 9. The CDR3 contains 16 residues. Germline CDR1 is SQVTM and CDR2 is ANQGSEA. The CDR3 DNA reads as TGCAGCGTGGGAGGGACAGGGGGTTTACGCACAGATACGCAGTATTTT. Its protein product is CSVGGTGGLRTDTQYF.

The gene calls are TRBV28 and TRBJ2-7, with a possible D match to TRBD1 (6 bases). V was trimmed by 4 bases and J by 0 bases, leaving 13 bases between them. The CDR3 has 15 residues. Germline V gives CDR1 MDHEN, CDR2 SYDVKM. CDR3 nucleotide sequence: TGTGCCAGCAGTTCTCTCTCGGACAGCTCCTACGAGCAGTACTTC. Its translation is CASSSLSDSSYEQYF.

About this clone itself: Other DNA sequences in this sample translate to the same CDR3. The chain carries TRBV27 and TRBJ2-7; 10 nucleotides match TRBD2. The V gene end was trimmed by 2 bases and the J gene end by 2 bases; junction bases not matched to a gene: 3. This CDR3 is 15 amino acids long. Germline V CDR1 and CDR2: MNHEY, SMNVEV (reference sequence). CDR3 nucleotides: TGTGCCAGCAGTTTACGGACTAGCGGCACCTACGAGCAGTACTTC. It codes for CASSLRTSGTYEQYF.

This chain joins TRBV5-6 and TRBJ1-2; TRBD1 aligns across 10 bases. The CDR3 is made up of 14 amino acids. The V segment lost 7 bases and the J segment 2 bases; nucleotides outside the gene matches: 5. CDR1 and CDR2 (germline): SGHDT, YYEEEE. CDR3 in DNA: TGTGCCAGCTCAGCGGGACAGGGGAACTATGGCTACACCTTC. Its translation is CASSAGQGNYGYTF.

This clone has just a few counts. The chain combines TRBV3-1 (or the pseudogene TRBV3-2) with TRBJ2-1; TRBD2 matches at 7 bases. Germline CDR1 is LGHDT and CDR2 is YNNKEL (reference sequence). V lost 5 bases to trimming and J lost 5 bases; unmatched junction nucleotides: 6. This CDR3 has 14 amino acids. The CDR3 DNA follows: TGTGCCAGCAGCTCCATGGGGGGGAACAATGAGCAGTTCTTC. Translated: CASSSMGGNNEQFF.

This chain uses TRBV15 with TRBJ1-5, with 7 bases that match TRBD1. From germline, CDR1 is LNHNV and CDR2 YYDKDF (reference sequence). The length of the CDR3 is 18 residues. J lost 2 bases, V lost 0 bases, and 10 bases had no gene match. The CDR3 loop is CATSRDYRQGAGNQPQHF. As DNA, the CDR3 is TGTGCCACCAGCAGAGACTACCGACAGGGAGCGGGCAATCAGCCCCAGCATTTT.

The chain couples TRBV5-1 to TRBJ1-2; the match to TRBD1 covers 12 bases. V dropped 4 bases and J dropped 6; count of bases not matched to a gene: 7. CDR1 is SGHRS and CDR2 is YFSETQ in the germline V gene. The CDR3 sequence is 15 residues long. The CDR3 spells CASSTGTGGGHGYTF. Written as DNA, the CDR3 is TGCGCCAGCAGCACCGGGACAGGGGGCGGCCATGGCTACACCTTC. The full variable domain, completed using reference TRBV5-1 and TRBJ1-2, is KAGVTQTPRYLIKTRGQQVTLSCSPISGHRSVSWYQQTPGQGLQFLFEYFSETQRNKGNFPGRFSGRQFSNSRSEMNVSTLELGDSALYLCASSTGTGGGHGYTFGSGTRLTVV.

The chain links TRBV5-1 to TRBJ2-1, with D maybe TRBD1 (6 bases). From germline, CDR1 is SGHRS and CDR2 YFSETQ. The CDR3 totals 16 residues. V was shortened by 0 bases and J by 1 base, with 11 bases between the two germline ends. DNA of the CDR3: TGCGCCAGCAGCTTGGCTTCAGGGGCATCCTACAATGAGCAGTTCTTC. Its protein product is CASSLASGASYNEQFF.

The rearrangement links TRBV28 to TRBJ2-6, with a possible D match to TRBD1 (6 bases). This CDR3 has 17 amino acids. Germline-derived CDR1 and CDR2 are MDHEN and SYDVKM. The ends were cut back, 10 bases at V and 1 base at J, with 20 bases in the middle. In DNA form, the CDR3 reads TGTGCCACCTCCCTACAGGGTCCCTCTTCTGGGGCCAACGTCCTGACTTTC. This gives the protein CATSLQGPSSGANVLTF.

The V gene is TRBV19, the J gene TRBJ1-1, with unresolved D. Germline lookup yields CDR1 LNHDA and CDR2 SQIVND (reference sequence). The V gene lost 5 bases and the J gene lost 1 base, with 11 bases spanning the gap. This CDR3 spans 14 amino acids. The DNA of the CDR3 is TGTGCCAGTAGTCCTCGTGCGGGGAACACTGAAGCTTTCTTT. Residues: CASSPRAGNTEAFF. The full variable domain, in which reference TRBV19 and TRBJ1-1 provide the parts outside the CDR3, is DGGITQSPKYLFRKEGQNVTLSCEQNLNHDAMYWYRQDPGQGLRLIYYSQIVNDFQKGDIAEGYSVSREKKESFPLTVTSAQKNPTAFYLCASSPRAGNTEAFFGQGTRLTVV.

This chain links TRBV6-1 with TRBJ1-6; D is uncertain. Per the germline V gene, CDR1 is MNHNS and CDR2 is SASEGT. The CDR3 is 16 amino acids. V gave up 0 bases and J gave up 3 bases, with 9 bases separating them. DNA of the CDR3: TGTGCCAGCAGTGAAGCTAGAAGAGGCTATAATTCACCCCTCCACTTT. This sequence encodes CASSEARRGYNSPLHF.

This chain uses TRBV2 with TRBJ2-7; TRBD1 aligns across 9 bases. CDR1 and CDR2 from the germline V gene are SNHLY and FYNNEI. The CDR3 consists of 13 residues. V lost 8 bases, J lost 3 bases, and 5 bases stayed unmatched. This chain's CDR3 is CASAGQGLYEQYF. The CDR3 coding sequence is TGTGCCAGCGCGGGACAGGGCCTCTACGAGCAGTACTTC.

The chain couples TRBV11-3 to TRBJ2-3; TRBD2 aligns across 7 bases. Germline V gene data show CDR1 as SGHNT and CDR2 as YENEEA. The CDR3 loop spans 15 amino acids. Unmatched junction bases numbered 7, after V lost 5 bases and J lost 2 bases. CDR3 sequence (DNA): TGTGCCAGCAGCCCTCGGGGGGACCCCACAGATACGCAGTATTTT. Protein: CASSPRGDPTDTQYF.

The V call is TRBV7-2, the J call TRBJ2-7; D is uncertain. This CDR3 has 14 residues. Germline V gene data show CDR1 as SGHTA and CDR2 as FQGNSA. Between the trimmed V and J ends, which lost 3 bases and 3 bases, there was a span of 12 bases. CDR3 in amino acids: CASSLRIVGYEQYV. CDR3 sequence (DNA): TGTGCCAGCAGCTTGAGGATAGTTGGCTACGAGCAGTACGTC.

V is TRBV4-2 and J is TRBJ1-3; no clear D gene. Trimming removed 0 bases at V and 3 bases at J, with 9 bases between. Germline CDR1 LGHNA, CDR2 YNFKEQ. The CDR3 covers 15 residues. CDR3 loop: CASSQDIGDGNTIYF. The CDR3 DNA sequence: TGTGCCAGCAGCCAAGATATCGGGGATGGAAACACCATATATTTT.

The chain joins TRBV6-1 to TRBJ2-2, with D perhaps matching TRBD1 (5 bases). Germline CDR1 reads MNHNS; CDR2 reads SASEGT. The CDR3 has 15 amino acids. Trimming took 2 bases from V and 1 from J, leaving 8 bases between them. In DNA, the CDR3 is TGTGCCAGCAGTGAATACAGGATGAACACCGGGGAGCTGTTTTTT. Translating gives CASSEYRMNTGELFF.

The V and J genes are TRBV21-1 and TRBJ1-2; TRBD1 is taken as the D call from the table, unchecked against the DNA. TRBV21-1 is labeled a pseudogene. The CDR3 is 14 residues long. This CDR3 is CASSKHRVNYGYTF. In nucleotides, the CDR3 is TGTGCCAGCAGCAAACACAGGGTTAACTATGGCTACACCTTC.

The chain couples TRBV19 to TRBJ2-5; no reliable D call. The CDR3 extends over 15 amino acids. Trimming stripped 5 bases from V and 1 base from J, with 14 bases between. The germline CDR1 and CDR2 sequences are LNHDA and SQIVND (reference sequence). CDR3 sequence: CASSPLASTQETQYF. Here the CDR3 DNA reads TGTGCCAGTAGTCCCCTGGCCTCCACCCAAGAGACCCAGTACTTC.